The 18 T cell receptor beta chains below come from one sample, sequenced in a study of radiotherapy plus CTLA-4 blockade in lung cancer. The assay was immunoSEQ multiplex PCR, and TCRdb's table has in-frame clones only and misses some. The repertoire holds approximately 60,000 clones, with 70% to 85% as singletons. The material was peripheral blood, obtained from a patient treated with radiotherapy plus ipilimumab. The receptors were gathered from a human donor with non-small cell lung cancer who had a complete response to radiotherapy plus ipilimumab.

The chain carries TRBV7-2 and TRBJ2-7; D is ambiguous. V lost 5 bases and J 4 bases, leaving 9 bases between the germline ends. Germline-derived CDR1 and CDR2 are SGHTA and FQGNSA. This CDR3 is built from 12 residues. This CDR3 reads CASSRRSYEQYF. The CDR3 DNA sequence: TGTGCCAGCAGCCGTCGAAGTTACGAGCAGTACTTC.

This clone is labeled as medium-sized. An end of the junction differs from the germline gene, which may be a read error. J is TRBJ2-3 and V is TRBV7-7; D might be TRBD1 or TRBD2, each matching 5 bases. The CDR3 contains 16 residues. Germline values: CDR1 SSHAT, CDR2 FNYEAQ (reference sequence). The CDR3 DNA is TGTGCTAGCAGCCCTACGGGACCAAGTAGGTCGGGTACGCAGTATTTT. It is translated as CASSPTGPSRSGTQYF.

V usage is TRBV5-1 and J usage is TRBJ2-5, with 13 bases fitting TRBD2. Germline loops: CDR1 SGHRS, CDR2 YFSETQ. V shed 2 bases and J 1 base; nucleotides not matched to a gene: 2. This CDR3 contains 16 residues. The CDR3 DNA sequence: TGCGCCAGCAGCTTAGGACTAGCGGGAGCCCAAGAGACCCAGTACTTC. Its translation is CASSLGLAGAQETQYF. The variable domain in full, completed from reference TRBV5-1 and TRBJ2-5, reads KAGVTQTPRYLIKTRGQQVTLSCSPISGHRSVSWYQQTPGQGLQFLFEYFSETQRNKGNFPGRFSGRQFSNSRSEMNVSTLELGDSALYLCASSLGLAGAQETQYFGPGTRLLVL.

The CDR3 is CASSSLGGEGSEQFF. Written as DNA, the CDR3 is TGCGCCAGCAGTTCCCTGGGGGGGGAAGGTAGTGAGCAGTTCTTC. V is TRBV5-1 and J is TRBJ2-1; 7 nucleotides align to TRBD2. The ends lost 5 bases at V and 9 bases at J; junction bases unmatched: 14. Germline CDR1 reads SGHRS; CDR2 reads YFSETQ. The CDR3 is 15 residues long.

This clone was seen more than once but under ten times. The chain combines TRBV14 with TRBJ1-4; D is perhaps TRBD1 (5 bases). V gave up 4 bases and J gave up 4 bases, with 7 bases separating them. CDR3 size: 13 residues. CDR1 is SGHDN and CDR2 is FVKESK in the germline V gene. CDR3 sequence reads: CASSRDFNEKLFF. CDR3 DNA sequence: TGTGCCAGCAGCCGGGACTTTAATGAAAAACTGTTTTTT.

This clone was recorded once. The chain couples TRBV5-6 to TRBJ1-2, with 8 bases that match TRBD1. The CDR3 is 15 amino acids. Germline V gives CDR1 SGHDT, CDR2 YYEEEE. The J segment lost 2 bases and the V segment lost 3 bases, leaving 6 bases of the junction unmatched. CDR3 coding DNA: TGTGCCAGCAGCTGGGGACAGGAGTCAAACTATGGCTACACCTTC. Encoded protein: CASSWGQESNYGYTF. Full variable domain (outside the CDR3, taken from reference TRBV5-6 and TRBJ1-2): DAGVTQSPTHLIKTRGQQVTLRCSPKSGHDTVSWYQQALGQGPQFIFQYYEEEERQRGNFPDRFSGHQFPNYSSELNVNALLLGDSALYLCASSWGQESNYGYTFGSGTRLTVV.

This chain uses TRBV4-1 with TRBJ1-6, with a tentative D call TRBD1 (5 bases). Germline assignment: CDR1 MGHRA and CDR2 YSYEKL. Trimming removed 0 bases from V and 7 bases from J, with 10 bases in between. The CDR3 contains 15 residues. For the CDR3, the DNA is TGCGCCAGCAGCCAAGAGGCCAGGGCCAATTCACCCCTCCACTTT. This translates into CASSQEARANSPLHF.

The V and J genes are TRBV19 and TRBJ2-5; possibly TRBD1 for D (6 bases). The CDR3 sequence is 15 residues long. Trimming took 2 bases from V and 4 from J, leaving 14 bases between them. Germline assignment: CDR1 LNHDA and CDR2 SQIVND (reference sequence). The chain's CDR3 is CASSIRADRRETQYF. The DNA for the CDR3 is TGTGCCAGTAGTATAAGAGCCGACAGGCGAGAGACCCAGTACTTC.

The chain has TRBV18 and TRBJ1-1, with D possibly matching TRBD1 (6 bases). Trimming pared 2 bases from V and 3 bases from J, leaving 13 bases between. The CDR3 has 15 amino acids. The germline CDR1 and CDR2 sequences are KGHSH and LQKENI. For the CDR3, the DNA is TGTGCCAGCTCACCATTGGGGGGCATCGACACTGAAGCTTTCTTT. Encoded protein: CASSPLGGIDTEAFF.

This rearrangement joins TRBV10-2 to TRBJ2-7; 8 nucleotides line up with TRBD1. The CDR3 consists of 15 residues. Germline-derived CDR1 and CDR2 are WSHSY and SAAADI. Trimming cost V 0 bases and J 6 bases; bases outside gene matches: 7. The CDR3: CASSESSQGAGEQYV. The CDR3 DNA is TGCGCCAGCAGTGAGTCTAGCCAGGGGGCTGGCGAGCAGTACGTC.

The rearrangement links TRBV6-6 to TRBJ2-7; 8 nucleotides align to TRBD1. Unmatched junction bases numbered 10, after V lost 2 bases and J lost 7 bases. The CDR3 sequence is 15 residues long. Germline CDR1 is MNHNY and CDR2 is SVGAGI (reference sequence). CDR3 nucleotide sequence: TGTGCCAGCAGTTACAATGGGGCAGGGGGCAATGAGCAGTACGTC. Translated: CASSYNGAGGNEQYV.

This sequence joins TRBV6-5 and TRBJ1-2; D is uncertain. The ends were cut back, 6 bases at V and 8 bases at J, with 16 bases in the middle. This CDR3 region has 13 residues. In germline, CDR1 is MNHEY, CDR2 SVGAGI. CDR3 coding DNA: TGTGCCAGCAGCCAACGACGGACTGGGGGCTACACCTTC. Residues: CASSQRRTGGYTF.

This clone was seen a single time. This chain joins TRBV27 and TRBJ2-2, with D perhaps TRBD1 (6 bases). V was clipped by 6 bases and J by 4 bases, with 12 bases between them. Germline-derived CDR1 and CDR2 are MNHEY and SMNVEV (reference sequence). This CDR3 has 14 amino acids. The CDR3 DNA follows: TGTGCCAGCAGCTACGACAGGACCACCGGGGAGCTGTTTTTT. Translated: CASSYDRTTGELFF.

There are a few counts of this clone. The CDR3 reads CASSPLGRSKGNTEAFF. For the CDR3, the DNA is TGTGCCAGCAGCCCCCTCGGACGCTCAAAGGGGAACACTGAAGCTTTCTTT. The chain has TRBV4-2 and TRBJ1-1; D is undetermined. The V end was cut by 4 bases, the J end by 1 base, with 19 bases between. The length of the CDR3 is 17 residues. Germline loops: CDR1 LGHNA, CDR2 YNFKEQ.

This clone was seen more than once but under ten times. The V call is TRBV19, the J call TRBJ2-2; no clear D. Germline V lookup: CDR1 LNHDA, CDR2 SQIVND (reference sequence). V lost 3 bases and J lost 8, with 16 bases in between. The CDR3 runs to 15 residues. CDR3 bases: TGTGCCAGTAGTATGTCCGGGCCCAGTCTGGGGGAGCTGTTTTTT. Translating it yields CASSMSGPSLGELFF.

This chain joins TRBV7-9 and TRBJ2-2, with D perhaps TRBD1 (6 bases). V dropped 4 bases and J dropped 1 base, with 10 bases sitting between them. The CDR3 spans 15 residues. CDR1 is SEHNR and CDR2 is FQNEAQ in the germline V gene (reference sequence). DNA for the CDR3: TGTGCCAGCAGCTCGGACAGTTGGAACACCGGGGAGCTGTTTTTT. Translation gives CASSSDSWNTGELFF. Using reference TRBV7-9 and TRBJ2-2 for the parts outside the CDR3, the full variable domain is DTGVSQNPRHKITKRGQNVTFRCDPISEHNRLYWYRQTLGQGPEFLTYFQNEAQLEKSRLLSDRFSAERPKGSFSTLEIQRTEQGDSAMYLCASSSDSWNTGELFFGEGSRLTVL.

The CDR3 DNA reads TGCGCCAGCAGCTTGGTACCGACAGGGGGATCCTCTGGGGCCAACGTCCTGACTTTC. Translating gives CASSLVPTGGSSGANVLTF. The genes are TRBV5-1 and TRBJ2-6; the match to TRBD1 covers 9 bases. V trimming: 0 bases; J trimming: 0 bases; junction bases outside the gene matches: 7. Germline CDR1 reads SGHRS; CDR2 reads YFSETQ. The CDR3 loop spans 19 amino acids.

This clone occurred a few times. This rearrangement joins TRBV18 to TRBJ2-7; D is unclear. The germline gives CDR1 KGHSH, CDR2 LQKENI. The V end was cut by 2 bases, the J end by 7 bases, with 9 bases between. The CDR3 covers 12 residues. The CDR3 DNA sequence: TGTGCCAGCTCACCAACTGGGATAGAGCAGTACGTC. Protein sequence: CASSPTGIEQYV.